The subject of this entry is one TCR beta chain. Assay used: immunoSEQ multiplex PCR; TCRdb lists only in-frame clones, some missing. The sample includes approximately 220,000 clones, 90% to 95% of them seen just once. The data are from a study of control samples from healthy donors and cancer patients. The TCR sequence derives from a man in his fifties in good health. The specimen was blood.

CDR3 DNA: TGCAGTGCCCACGGGACAGGGTTCCAGTACTTC. Translation gives CSAHGTGFQYF. V and J are TRBV20-1 and TRBJ2-5, with 9 nucleotides matching TRBD1. The V gene's germline CDR1 is DFQATT and CDR2 SNEGSKA (reference sequence). The CDR3 is 11 amino acids. The V segment lost 6 bases and the J segment 10 bases; nucleotides outside the gene matches: 6.